The 3 T cell receptor beta chains below come from one sample, sequenced in a study of T cell clonotyping in hematopoietic cell transplantation. Time point: recipient sample about 28 days before transplant, after cytoreduction. The table came from immunoSEQ multiplex PCR; TCRdb's copy has only in-frame clones and leaves some out. The sample records around 16,000 clones, around 93% being singletons. This specimen was peripheral blood mononuclear cells, taken before stem cell transplant. The receptors were gathered from a young man with biphenotypic leukemia. Some clones in this sample may be carry-over from other donors' samples.

The rearrangement uses TRBV6-5 and TRBJ1-2; perhaps TRBD1 as D (6 bases). The CDR3 is 16 amino acids. V lost 4 bases, J lost 5 bases, and 20 bases lay in between. Per germline, CDR1 MNHEY and CDR2 SVGAGI. Here the CDR3 reads CASSSVTRGGEYGYTF. CDR3 bases: TGTGCCAGCAGTTCCGTAACGAGGGGGGGGGAGTATGGCTACACCTTC.

In this sample, this clone turned up once. This chain uses TRBV6-5 with TRBJ2-1; 12 nucleotides agree with TRBD2. Germline CDR1 is MNHEY and CDR2 is SVGAGI. CDR3 size: 16 residues. J was trimmed by 5 bases and V by 1 base; bases with no gene match: 3. CDR3 sequence: CASSYYLAGGDNEQFF. For the CDR3, the DNA is TGTGCCAGCAGTTACTATCTAGCGGGAGGGGACAATGAGCAGTTCTTC.

This rearrangement joins TRBV5-6 to TRBJ1-5; D ambiguous. CDR1 is SGHDT and CDR2 is YYEEEE in the germline V gene. The V end was cut by 3 bases, the J end by 6 bases, with 10 bases between. The CDR3 has 13 amino acids. CDR3 sequence (DNA): TGTGCCAGCAGCTCCAGCCGGGGTCAGCCCCAGCATTTT. This codes for CASSSSRGQPQHF. Filled out from reference TRBV5-6 and TRBJ1-5, the complete variable domain reads DAGVTQSPTHLIKTRGQQVTLRCSPKSGHDTVSWYQQALGQGPQFIFQYYEEEERQRGNFPDRFSGHQFPNYSSELNVNALLLGDSALYLCASSSSRGQPQHFGDGTRLSIL.